This TCR beta chain comes out of a study of T cell repertoires in cytomegalovirus infection. CDR1 and CDR2 (germline): MNHEY, SVGEGT. The V end lost 6 bases, the J end lost 6 bases, and 17 bases lay between the germline ends. The CDR3 sequence is 14 residues long. TCRdb reprocessed the reads via MiXCR and lists one record per CDR3 protein. This sample yields some 440,000 distinct CDR3 sequences, of which 30% to 40% are seen a single time; approximately 13% belongs to the top ten. This clonotype has just a few counts. The sequence derives from a human donor in good health (CMV status not recorded). Some clones in this sample may be carry-over from other donors' samples. The chain carries TRBV6-2 or TRBV6-3 and TRBJ2-5; D might be TRBD1 (6 bases). Specimen: PBMCs. Here the CDR3 reads CASSSQGNSKTQYF. CDR3 DNA: TGTGCCAGCAGCTCACAGGGTAATTCGAAGACCCAGTACTTC.